The TCR beta chain described here comes from a study of blood T cells in healthy people across ages (dated by TCRdb to between 2015 and 2016). Context from the whole study: In model experiments, template switching captured about one uniquely barcoded TCR beta cDNA molecule for every two T cells. The study measured age-related changes in TCR beta repertoire diversity using deep sequencing normalized with unique cDNA molecular identifiers. Four age groups were formed from the donors: young (average about 16 years), middle-aged (roughly 38), aged (about 68) and long-lived (roughly 81). To avoid experimental bias, donors of different ages were randomly spread across the sequencing lanes. For two donors (one aged 18 to 29 and one aged 80 or older), the study analyzed two additional independent replicas of 1 million unique cDNA reads from the same blood draw.

This clonotype showed up just a few times. What this receptor recognizes is not known. The record has no base qualities; no much larger clone is one base away. Summary of the overall study and its limitations: Total diversity estimates from one million sequenced T cells were considered lower bounds and underestimates. Because profiling used bulk unsorted PBMCs, naive and antigen-experienced compartments could not be compared conclusively. As age increased, observed TCR beta diversity per million T cells dropped in a roughly linear way, and a significant reduction was already evident by age around 41. A strong correlation was found between observed TCR beta diversity and the percentage of naive T cells measured by flow cytometry. The CMV infection status of donors was not known, potentially confounding age-related changes in expanded clonotypes. Compared with the aged group, the long-lived group had more naive CD4+ T cells, fewer expanded clones and increased TCR diversity, suggesting age selection.

Donors were 39 systemically healthy Caucasian individuals from Russia aged 6 to 90 years. Ten milliliters of peripheral blood were drawn from each donor into EDTA-treated Vacutainer tubes. PBMCs were isolated by Ficoll-Paque density-gradient centrifugation, with at least 6.5 million obtained per sample. Total RNA, at least 5 micrograms per sample, was extracted from PBMCs with Trizol reagent. For every donor, flow cytometry on a PBMC aliquot measured the percentage of naive CD45RAhigh/CD27high T cells. The germline V gene (reference sequence) yields DFQATT for CDR1 and SNEGSKA for CDR2. V is reduced by 5 bases and J by 2 bases, leaving a spacing of 13 bases between them. The CDR3 holds 14 amino acids from the cysteine to the phenylalanine. The sequence is cut down to CDR3 DNA, 42 bases in frame from base 1. The method behind the library was 5' RACE. The instrument was an Illumina HiSeq 2500. A second about 6 to 11 cycle PCR used a sample-barcoded 5' primer and a J-beta primer mix. Each TCR beta cDNA molecule received a unique molecular identifier from a template-switch 5' adaptor carrying 12 random nucleotides. Each sample yielded at least 2.5 million CDR3-containing paired-end reads. First-strand cDNA was synthesized from all RNA with the Mint cDNA synthesis kit, primed by a TRBC-specific oligonucleotide. Following uracil-DNA glycosylase treatment, all cDNA underwent a first 18-cycle PCR with the universal primers M1SS and BC2_uni_R. The original pipeline was this. For normalization, 1 million high-quality reads, each with a distinct molecular identifier, were randomly selected from each sample. Reads with shared molecular identifiers were discarded instead of being binned into consensus sequences. MiTCR, run with a Q25 quality threshold and the strictest error-elimination algorithm, handled CDR3 identification, clonotype clustering and error correction. A nonparametric unseen species model with Euler transformation was used to estimate a lower bound on total TCR beta diversity. The public reads were reprocessed in TCRdb via fastp at Q25 and MiXCR, keeping in-frame beta chains. Identical CDR3 protein sequences are pooled into one entry, listed with their most common genes and DNA. The V and J calls and clone size are TCRdb's, not the authors'. The sample has more than 800,000 distinct CDR3 sequences on record, around 30% of them singletons. Together, the top ten hold around a sixth of the sample.

Sequences were obtained from blood. This receptor chain uses TRBV20-1 and TRBJ1-5, and the D gene may be TRBD1, 5 bases matching. This receptor was obtained from a woman over 75 in good health. The nucleotides are TGCAGTGCTTGTTCGGGGGTTGGCAATCAGCCCCAGCATTTT. Translation gives CSACSGVGNQPQHF.